The 23 T cell receptor beta chains reported below all come from one sample, sequenced in a study of blood T cell repertoires in COVID-19. Method: immunoSEQ multiplex PCR; TCRdb's copy keeps in-frame clones and lacks some. In the table there are 150,000 to 250,000 clones, 82% of which are singletons. Material for sequencing was PBMCs or T cells enriched from blood (not recorded which). These receptors were collected from a man aged 40-50 years who had recovered from COVID-19.

The V and J genes are TRBV9 and TRBJ1-1; 9 nucleotides align to TRBD1. In germline, CDR1 is SGDLS, CDR2 YYNGEE. CDR3 length equals 18 residues. J lost 5 bases, V lost 4 bases, and 18 bases had no gene match. The CDR3 nucleotides are TGTGCCAGCAGCCCTCGAATTCCCACCCGGGACAGGGATACTGAAGCTTTCTTT. Amino acid sequence: CASSPRIPTRDRDTEAFF.

The genes are TRBV5-1 and TRBJ2-1; 10 bases line up with TRBD2. V trimming: 5 bases; J trimming: 5 bases; junction bases outside the gene matches: 4. CDR3 length: 14 amino acids. Germline lookup yields CDR1 SGHRS and CDR2 YFSETQ. CDR3 coding DNA: TGCGCCAGCAGGTACCTAGCGGGGGACAATGAGCAGTTCTTC. Protein: CASRYLAGDNEQFF.

The chain couples TRBV5-4 to TRBJ1-4; D unclear. The germline gives CDR1 SGHNT, CDR2 YYREEE (reference sequence). This CDR3 contains 13 residues. V lost 1 base to trimming and J lost 5 bases, with 6 bases between them. As DNA, the CDR3 is TGTGCCAGCAGCTTGATGGGCAATGAAAAACTGTTTTTT. Amino acids: CASSLMGNEKLFF.

The rearrangement links TRBV9 to TRBJ2-1, with 11 bases identical to TRBD2. CDR1 is SGDLS, CDR2 YYNGEE, per germline. The CDR3 is 19 amino acids. The ends lost 0 bases at V and 0 bases at J; junction bases unmatched: 8. In DNA form, the CDR3 reads TGTGCCAGCAGCGTAGCTCCACTAGCGGGGGTCAGCTCCTACAATGAGCAGTTCTTC. This translates into CASSVAPLAGVSSYNEQFF.

The chain recombines TRBV27 with TRBJ1-2, with 7 nucleotides matching TRBD1. Per germline, CDR1 MNHEY and CDR2 SMNVEV (reference sequence). The junction had 2 bases not matched to a gene; V was cut back by 5 bases and J by 2 bases. The CDR3 covers 13 residues. CDR3 DNA sequence: TGTGCCAGCAGTCCGACAGGGAACTATGGCTACACCTTC. This encodes CASSPTGNYGYTF.

CDR3 region: CASSLGSHISGNTIYF. The CDR3 DNA follows: TGCGCCAGCAGCTTGGGCAGTCACATCTCTGGAAACACCATATATTTT. This rearrangement joins TRBV5-1 to TRBJ1-3; D is ambiguous. Trimming cost V 0 bases and J 0 bases, with 10 bases left between them. The CDR3 contains 16 residues. Germline V gene lookup returns CDR1 SGHRS and CDR2 YFSETQ. The entire variable domain, with the rest obtained from reference TRBV5-1 and TRBJ1-3, is as follows: KAGVTQTPRYLIKTRGQQVTLSCSPISGHRSVSWYQQTPGQGLQFLFEYFSETQRNKGNFPGRFSGRQFSNSRSEMNVSTLELGDSALYLCASSLGSHISGNTIYFGEGSWLTVV.

V gene TRBV28 combines with J gene TRBJ2-3, with 8 bases identical to TRBD2. Per the germline V gene, CDR1 is MDHEN and CDR2 is SYDVKM. This CDR3 has 15 amino acids. V gave up 4 bases and J gave up 4 bases; unmatched junction bases: 7. Here the CDR3 DNA reads TGTGCCAGCAGTTCTTGGACTAGCCAGCCAGATACGCAGTATTTT. This codes for CASSSWTSQPDTQYF.

V usage is TRBV18 and J usage is TRBJ1-2, with a possible D match to TRBD1 (5 bases). Germline-derived CDR1 and CDR2 are KGHSH and LQKENI. Trimming took off 3 bases at V and 1 base at J, with 12 bases between the two ends. There are 15 residues in the CDR3. The CDR3 nucleotides are TGTGCCAGCTCACCTAAACCCAGGGTTAACTATGGCTACACCTTC. Translation: CASSPKPRVNYGYTF.

V gene TRBV2 combines with J gene TRBJ1-6; D not certain. Germline-derived CDR1 and CDR2 are SNHLY and FYNNEI. This CDR3 region has 14 residues. The V end was cut by 7 bases, the J end by 5 bases, with 12 bases between. CDR3 coding DNA: TGTGCCAGCAACCCGAGGCAGAATAATTCACCCCTCCACTTT. It codes for CASNPRQNNSPLHF. The variable domain in full, completed from reference TRBV2 and TRBJ1-6, reads EPEVTQTPSHQVTQMGQEVILRCVPISNHLYFYWYRQILGQKVEFLVSFYNNEISEKSEIFDDQFSVERPDGSNFTLKIRSTKLEDSAMYFCASNPRQNNSPLHFGNGTRLTVT.

The gene calls are TRBV11-2 and TRBJ2-1, with D possibly TRBD2 on 6 matching bases. The CDR3 length is 17 residues. The germline V gene encodes CDR1 SGHAT and CDR2 FQNNGV. Trimming took off 6 bases at V and 3 bases at J, with 21 bases between the two ends. CDR3 region: CASSDDVGSNLYNEQFF. For the CDR3, the DNA is TGTGCCAGCAGTGACGACGTCGGGAGTAATCTCTACAATGAGCAGTTCTTC.

This rearrangement joins TRBV4-2 to TRBJ2-1, with 7 nucleotides matching TRBD2. The CDR3 totals 13 residues. Germline V gene lookup returns CDR1 LGHNA and CDR2 YNFKEQ. The junction had 6 bases not matched to a gene; V was cut back by 5 bases and J by 8 bases. CDR3 nucleotides: TGTGCCAGCAGCTCGCGGGACTATGATGAGCAGTTCTTC. It yields the protein CASSSRDYDEQFF.

This chain connects TRBV5-1 to TRBJ1-4; D perhaps matches TRBD1 (6 bases). This CDR3 is 14 amino acids long. Germline CDR1 is SGHRS and CDR2 is YFSETQ. V dropped 5 bases and J dropped 8 bases, with 16 bases sitting between them. The CDR3 sequence is CASRPSGQDEKLFF. The CDR3 nucleotides are TGCGCCAGCAGGCCTTCGGGACAAGACGAAAAACTGTTTTTT.

This rearrangement joins TRBV9 to TRBJ2-3; 14 nucleotides agree with TRBD2. The CDR3 runs to 19 residues. Trimming removed 3 bases from V and 0 bases from J; junction bases left unmatched: 9. The germline CDR1 and CDR2 sequences are SGDLS and YYNGEE. The CDR3, as DNA: TGTGCCAGCAGCGAGGGACTAGCGGGAGCGCTGTCTAGCACAGATACGCAGTATTTT. Its translation is CASSEGLAGALSSTDTQYF.

CDR3 loop: CASSLNMVGAGANVLTF. The CDR3 DNA is TGTGCCAGCAGCTTAAATATGGTGGGGGCCGGGGCCAACGTCCTGACTTTC. The rearrangement joins TRBV7-3 to TRBJ2-6; weak D call: TRBD1 (6 bases). With 1 base removed from V and 4 bases from J, the gap between germline ends came to 14 bases. Germline CDR1 SGHTA, CDR2 FQGTGA. The CDR3 has 17 residues.

J is TRBJ2-2 and V is TRBV7-3; 7 nucleotides match TRBD1. The CDR3 is 17 amino acids. The germline V gene has CDR1 SGHTA and CDR2 FQGTGA. J was trimmed by 7 bases and V by 7 bases; bases with no gene match: 18. This CDR3 reads CASKKRPAGTADGELFF. CDR3 DNA: TGTGCCAGCAAAAAAAGACCCGCCGGGACAGCTGACGGGGAGCTGTTTTTT.

The genes are TRBV27 and TRBJ2-3; D may be TRBD2 (6 bases). Deletions cut 9 bases from V and 3 bases from J, with 10 bases between. The CDR3 runs to 12 residues. Germline lookup yields CDR1 MNHEY and CDR2 SMNVEV (reference sequence). CDR3 sequence (DNA): TGTGCCAGTCACCGGGGGACAGATACGCAGTATTTT. Encoded protein: CASHRGTDTQYF.

This chain uses TRBV27 with TRBJ2-2; D is unclear. The CDR3 length is 17 residues. CDR1 is MNHEY and CDR2 is SMNVEV in the germline V gene (reference sequence). With 6 bases removed from V and 7 bases from J, the gap between germline ends came to 24 bases. CDR3 region: CASSRYFIPQANGELFF. DNA of the CDR3: TGTGCCAGCAGCAGATATTTCATCCCGCAGGCTAACGGGGAGCTGTTTTTT.

CDR3 coding DNA: TGTGCCACCGCACCGGGACAGGGCCACGAGCAGTACTTC. Protein: CATAPGQGHEQYF. The chain joins TRBV24-1 to TRBJ2-7, with 9 positions matching TRBD1. V lost 9 bases to trimming and J lost 5 bases; unmatched junction nucleotides: 7. This CDR3 comprises 13 residues. Germline V gene sequence: CDR1 KGHDR, CDR2 SFDVKD.

V usage is TRBV4-1 and J usage is TRBJ2-7; tentative D call: TRBD2 (5 bases). V shed 3 bases and J shed 5 bases, with 14 bases lying between them. CDR1 and CDR2 from the germline V gene are MGHRA and YSYEKL. The CDR3 length is 14 residues. CDR3 DNA: TGCGCCAGCAGCCACCAGAGGGAGAGTAACGAGCAGTACTTC. This codes for CASSHQRESNEQYF.

The gene calls are TRBV4-2 and TRBJ1-1; the D is unclear. Germline-derived CDR1 and CDR2 are LGHNA and YNFKEQ. The V gene lost 3 bases and the J gene lost 3 bases, with 14 bases spanning the gap. There are 15 residues in the CDR3. DNA for the CDR3: TGTGCCAGCAGCCACATTACCCGGAGGGACACTGAAGCTTTCTTT. Translating it yields CASSHITRRDTEAFF.

The genes are TRBV7-6 and TRBJ1-6; D possibly corresponds to TRBD1 (5 bases). This CDR3 has 15 residues. The germline V gene has CDR1 SGHVS and CDR2 FNYEAQ. V lost 2 bases and J lost 10, with 15 bases in between. The CDR3 spells CASSLSGGAYSPLHF. CDR3 in DNA: TGTGCCAGCAGCTTAAGCGGAGGGGCTTACTCACCCCTCCACTTT.

The rearrangement uses TRBV19 and TRBJ1-2; 8 bases align to TRBD1. V dropped 7 bases and J dropped 8; count of bases not matched to a gene: 12. The CDR3 covers 14 residues. From germline, CDR1 is LNHDA and CDR2 SQIVND (reference sequence). The CDR3, as DNA: TGTGCCAGTACTGACCGGGACAGGTTGGGAGGCTACACCTTC. Its translation is CASTDRDRLGGYTF.

This clone was seen just once. This same CDR3 is encoded by further DNA sequences in the sample. The genes are TRBV29-1 and TRBJ1-1, with 7 positions matching TRBD1. Trimming cost V 7 bases and J 7 bases; bases outside gene matches: 6. Germline assignment: CDR1 SQVTM and CDR2 ANQGSEA. The CDR3 extends over 11 amino acids. The CDR3 region is CSAYRGGEAFF. DNA of the CDR3: TGCAGCGCTTACAGGGGCGGTGAAGCTTTCTTT.